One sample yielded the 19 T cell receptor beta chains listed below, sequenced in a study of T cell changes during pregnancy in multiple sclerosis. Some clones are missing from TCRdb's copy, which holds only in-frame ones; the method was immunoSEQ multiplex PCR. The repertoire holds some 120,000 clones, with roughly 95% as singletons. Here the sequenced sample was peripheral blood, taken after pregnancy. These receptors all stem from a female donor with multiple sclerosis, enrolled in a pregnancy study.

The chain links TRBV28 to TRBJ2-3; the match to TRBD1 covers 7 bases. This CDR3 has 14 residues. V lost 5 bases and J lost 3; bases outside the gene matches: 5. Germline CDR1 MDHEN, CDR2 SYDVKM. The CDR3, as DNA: TGTGCCAGCAGTCCCTGGACAGGAACAGATACGCAGTATTTT. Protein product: CASSPWTGTDTQYF.

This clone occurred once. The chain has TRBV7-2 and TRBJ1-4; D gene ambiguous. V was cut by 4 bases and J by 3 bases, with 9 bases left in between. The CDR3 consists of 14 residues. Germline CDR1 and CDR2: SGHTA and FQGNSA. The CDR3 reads CASSSNSPNEKLFF. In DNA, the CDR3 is TGTGCCAGCAGCTCCAATAGCCCTAATGAAAAACTGTTTTTT.

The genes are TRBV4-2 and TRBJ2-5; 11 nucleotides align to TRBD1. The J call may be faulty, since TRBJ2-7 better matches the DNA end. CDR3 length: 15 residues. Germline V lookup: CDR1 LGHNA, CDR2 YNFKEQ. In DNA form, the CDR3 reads TGTGCCAGCAGCCAAGGGCCGGGACAGGGGGACGAGCAGTACTTC. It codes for CASSQGPGQGDEQYF.

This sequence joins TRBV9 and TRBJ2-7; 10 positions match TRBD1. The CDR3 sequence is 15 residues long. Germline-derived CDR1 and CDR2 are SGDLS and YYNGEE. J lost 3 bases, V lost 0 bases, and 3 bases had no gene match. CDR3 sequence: CASSVGQGAVYEQYF. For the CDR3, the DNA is TGTGCCAGCAGCGTAGGACAGGGGGCCGTCTACGAGCAGTACTTC.

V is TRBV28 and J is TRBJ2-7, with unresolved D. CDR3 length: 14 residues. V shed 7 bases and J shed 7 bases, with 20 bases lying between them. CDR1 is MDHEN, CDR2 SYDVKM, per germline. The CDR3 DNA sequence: TGTGCCAGCAACAAGCCCCTAGTGCCCCGAGAGCAGTACTTC. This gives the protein CASNKPLVPREQYF.

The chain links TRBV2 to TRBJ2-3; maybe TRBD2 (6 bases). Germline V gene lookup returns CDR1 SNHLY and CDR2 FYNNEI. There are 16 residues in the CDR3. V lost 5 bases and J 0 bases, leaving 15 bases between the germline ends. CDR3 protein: CASSPQVAASTDTQYF. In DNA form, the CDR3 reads TGTGCCAGCAGTCCCCAGGTAGCGGCTAGCACAGATACGCAGTATTTT.

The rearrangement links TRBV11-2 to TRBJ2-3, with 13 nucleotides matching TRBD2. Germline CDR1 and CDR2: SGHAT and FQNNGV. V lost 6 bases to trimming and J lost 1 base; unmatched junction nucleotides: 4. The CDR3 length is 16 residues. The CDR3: CASSSGLAGRTDTQYF. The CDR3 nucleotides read TGTGCCAGCAGTTCGGGACTAGCGGGGCGCACAGATACGCAGTATTTT.

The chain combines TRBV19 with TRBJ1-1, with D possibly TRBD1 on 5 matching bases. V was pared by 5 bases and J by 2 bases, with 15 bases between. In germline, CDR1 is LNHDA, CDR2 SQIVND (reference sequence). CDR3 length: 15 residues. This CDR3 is CASSDQGGVNTEAFF. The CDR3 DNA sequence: TGTGCCAGTAGTGACCAGGGAGGGGTAAACACTGAAGCTTTCTTT.

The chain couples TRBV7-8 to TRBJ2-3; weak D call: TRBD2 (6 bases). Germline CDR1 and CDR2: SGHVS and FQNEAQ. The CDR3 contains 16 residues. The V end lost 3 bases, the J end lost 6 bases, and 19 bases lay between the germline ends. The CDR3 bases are TGTGCCAGCAGCTTTTGGGAGGTTGAGGCCCGTGATACGCAGTATTTT. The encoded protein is CASSFWEVEARDTQYF. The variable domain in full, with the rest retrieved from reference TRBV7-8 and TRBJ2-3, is GAGVSQSPRYKVAKRGQDVALRCDPISGHVSLFWYQQALGQGPEFLTYFQNEAQLDKSGLPSDRFFAERPEGSVSTLKIQRTQQEDSAVYLCASSFWEVEARDTQYFGPGTRLTVL.

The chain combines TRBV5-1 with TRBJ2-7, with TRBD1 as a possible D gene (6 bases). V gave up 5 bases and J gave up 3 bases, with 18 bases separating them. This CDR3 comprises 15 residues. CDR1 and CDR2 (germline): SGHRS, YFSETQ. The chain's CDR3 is CASRLDGTPFYEQYF. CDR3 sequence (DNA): TGCGCCAGCAGGTTAGACGGGACACCTTTCTACGAGCAGTACTTC.

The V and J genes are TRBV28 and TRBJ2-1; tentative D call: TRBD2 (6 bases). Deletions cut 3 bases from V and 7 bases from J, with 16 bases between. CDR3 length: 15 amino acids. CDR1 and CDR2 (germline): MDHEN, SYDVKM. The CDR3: CASSLGGLRGNEQFF. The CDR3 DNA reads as TGTGCCAGCAGTTTGGGGGGACTGCGTGGGAATGAGCAGTTCTTC.

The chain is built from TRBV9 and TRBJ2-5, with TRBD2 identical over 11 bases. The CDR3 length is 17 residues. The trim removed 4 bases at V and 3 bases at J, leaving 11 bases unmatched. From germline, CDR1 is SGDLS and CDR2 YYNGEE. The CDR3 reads CASSLTVGTSGKETQYF. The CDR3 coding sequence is TGTGCCAGCAGCCTCACGGTCGGGACTAGCGGTAAAGAGACCCAGTACTTC.

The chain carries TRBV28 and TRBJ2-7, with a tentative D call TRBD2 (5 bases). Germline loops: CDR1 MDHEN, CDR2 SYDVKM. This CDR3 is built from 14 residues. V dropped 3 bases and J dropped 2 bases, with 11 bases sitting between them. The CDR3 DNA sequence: TGTGCCAGCAGTTTGAGGGAATGGGCCTACGAGCAGTACTTC. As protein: CASSLREWAYEQYF.

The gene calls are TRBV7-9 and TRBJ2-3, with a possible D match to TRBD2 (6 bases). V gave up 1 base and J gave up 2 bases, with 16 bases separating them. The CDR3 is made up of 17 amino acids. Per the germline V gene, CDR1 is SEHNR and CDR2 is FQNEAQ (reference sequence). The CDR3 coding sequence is TGTGCCAGCAGCTTAGGGAGATTTGGGGGGACCACAGATACGCAGTATTTT. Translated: CASSLGRFGGTTDTQYF.

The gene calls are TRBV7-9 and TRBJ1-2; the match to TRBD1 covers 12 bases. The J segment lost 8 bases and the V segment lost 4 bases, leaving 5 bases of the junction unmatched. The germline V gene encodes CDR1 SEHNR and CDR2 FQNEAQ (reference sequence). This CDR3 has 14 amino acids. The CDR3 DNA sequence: TGTGCCAGCAGCTGGGACAGGGGGCGCTTAGGCTACACCTTC. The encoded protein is CASSWDRGRLGYTF.

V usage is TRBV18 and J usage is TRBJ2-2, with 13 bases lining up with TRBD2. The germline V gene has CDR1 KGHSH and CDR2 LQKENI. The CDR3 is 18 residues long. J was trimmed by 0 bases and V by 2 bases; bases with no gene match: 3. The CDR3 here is CASSPKLAGGTNTGELFF. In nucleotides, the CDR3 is TGTGCCAGCTCACCAAAACTAGCGGGAGGGACGAACACCGGGGAGCTGTTTTTT.

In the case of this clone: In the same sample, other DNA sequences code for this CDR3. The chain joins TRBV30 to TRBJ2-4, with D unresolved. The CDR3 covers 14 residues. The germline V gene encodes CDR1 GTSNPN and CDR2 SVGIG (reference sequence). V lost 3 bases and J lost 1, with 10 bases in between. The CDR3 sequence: CAWSPLSAKNIQYF. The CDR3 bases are TGTGCCTGGAGCCCCTTGTCGGCCAAAAACATTCAGTACTTC.

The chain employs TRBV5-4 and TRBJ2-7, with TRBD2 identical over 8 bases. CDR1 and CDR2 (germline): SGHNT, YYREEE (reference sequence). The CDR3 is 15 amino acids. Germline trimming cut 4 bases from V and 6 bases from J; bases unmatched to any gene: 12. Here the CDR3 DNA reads TGTGCCAGCAGCACTGGGGGGAGCGGGGGAGGCGAGCAGTACTTC. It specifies CASSTGGSGGGEQYF.

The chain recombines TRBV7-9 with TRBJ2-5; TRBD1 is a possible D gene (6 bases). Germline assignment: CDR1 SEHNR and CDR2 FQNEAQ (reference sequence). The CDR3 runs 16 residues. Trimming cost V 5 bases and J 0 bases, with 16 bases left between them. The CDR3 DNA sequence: TGTGCCAGCAGCCCGACCGGGACACCGTACCAAGAGACCCAGTACTTC. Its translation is CASSPTGTPYQETQYF.